These T cell receptor beta chains were read from a single sample in a study of cytomegalovirus exposure and HLA in healthy donors. Sequencing was performed with immunoSEQ multiplex PCR; in TCRdb, only in-frame clones are kept and a portion is missing. Among some 160,000 clones listed, 65% to 85% were seen once. The sequenced sample was PBMCs. Receptors were obtained from a male donor in good health and CMV-seropositive. CDR3s include the opening cysteine and the closing phenylalanine or tryptophan. The order of the fields is D gene, J gene, V gene, clone size, CDR3 protein, CDR3 DNA. The D gene is left open where the match is weak. The size field is filled for only some rows; it gives once, few, many or a size class.

d_call: -
j_call: TRBJ2-7
v_call: TRBV15
clone_size: few
cdr3_aa: CATSTFYEQYF
cdr3_nt: TGTGCCACCAGCACTTTCTACGAGCAGTACTTC

d_call: TRBD1
j_call: TRBJ2-7
v_call: TRBV27
clone_size: -
cdr3_aa: CASSLLGTDRGPVHEQYF
cdr3_nt: TGTGCCAGCAGTTTATTAGGGACTGACAGGGGGCCGGTCCACGAGCAGTACTTC

d_call: TRBD2
j_call: TRBJ2-1
v_call: TRBV27
clone_size: -
cdr3_aa: CATSTSGRYNEQFF
cdr3_nt: TGTGCCACCTCGACTAGCGGGAGGTACAATGAGCAGTTCTTC

d_call: TRBD2
j_call: TRBJ2-3
v_call: TRBV30
clone_size: -
cdr3_aa: CAQSGRTADTQYF
cdr3_nt: TGTGCTCAGAGCGGGAGGACAGCAGATACGCAGTATTTT

d_call: -
j_call: TRBJ1-2
v_call: TRBV28
clone_size: -
cdr3_aa: CASSSTGYGYTF
cdr3_nt: TGTGCCAGCAGTTCTACAGGCTATGGCTACACCTTC

d_call: TRBD1
j_call: TRBJ2-3
v_call: TRBV6-5
clone_size: -
cdr3_aa: CASSLGTGRGIDTQYF
cdr3_nt: TGTGCCAGCAGTTTAGGGACAGGGAGGGGCATAGATACGCAGTATTTT

d_call: -
j_call: TRBJ2-7
v_call: TRBV5-4
clone_size: few
cdr3_aa: CASSLAGTFQQYF
cdr3_nt: TGTGCCAGCAGCTTGGCGGGGACATTTCAGCAGTACTTC

d_call: -
j_call: TRBJ2-7
v_call: TRBV7-2
clone_size: -
cdr3_aa: CASSLGTFTYEQYF
cdr3_nt: TGTGCCAGCAGCTTAGGGACTTTCACCTACGAGCAGTACTTC

d_call: TRBD2
j_call: TRBJ2-2
v_call: TRBV19
clone_size: -
cdr3_aa: CASRTSGFRLGGELFF
cdr3_nt: TGTGCCTCCAGGACTAGCGGGTTTCGTTTAGGGGGGGAGCTGTTTTTT

d_call: -
j_call: TRBJ2-1
v_call: TRBV2
clone_size: -
cdr3_aa: CASSGSSSYNEQFF
cdr3_nt: TGTGCCAGCAGTGGTTCGAGCTCCTACAATGAGCAGTTCTTC

d_call: -
j_call: TRBJ1-3
v_call: TRBV5-1
clone_size: -
cdr3_aa: CASSLDTGTGNTIYF
cdr3_nt: TGCGCCAGCAGCTTGGATACAGGGACTGGAAACACCATATATTTT

d_call: -
j_call: TRBJ2-5
v_call: TRBV6-6
clone_size: -
cdr3_aa: CASSYSGLAQEQYF
cdr3_nt: TGTGCCAGCAGTTACTCGGGGCTAGCGCAAGAGCAGTACTTC

d_call: -
j_call: TRBJ2-7
v_call: TRBV2
clone_size: -
cdr3_aa: CASSGLTPYEQYF
cdr3_nt: TGTGCCAGCAGTGGACTTACGCCATACGAGCAGTACTTC

d_call: -
j_call: TRBJ1-5
v_call: TRBV27
clone_size: -
cdr3_aa: CASKRGYSNQPQHF
cdr3_nt: TGTGCCAGCAAAAGGGGGTATAGCAATCAGCCCCAGCATTTT

d_call: TRBD2
j_call: TRBJ2-7
v_call: TRBV4-2
clone_size: -
cdr3_aa: CASSQEAGETYEQYF
cdr3_nt: TGTGCCAGCAGCCAAGAGGCGGGGGAAACCTACGAGCAGTACTTC

d_call: TRBD2
j_call: TRBJ2-2
v_call: TRBV5-8
clone_size: -
cdr3_aa: CASSSGLAKNTGELFF
cdr3_nt: TGTGCCAGCAGCTCTGGACTAGCGAAGAACACCGGGGAGCTGTTTTTT

d_call: -
j_call: TRBJ1-2
v_call: TRBV29-1
clone_size: -
cdr3_aa: CSDLQGLNGYTF
cdr3_nt: TGCAGCGACCTCCAAGGACTTAATGGCTACACCTTC

d_call: -
j_call: TRBJ2-3
v_call: TRBV9
clone_size: few
cdr3_aa: CASSPQGGDTDTQYF
cdr3_nt: TGTGCCAGCAGCCCCCAGGGGGGAGACACAGATACGCAGTATTTT

d_call: TRBD2
j_call: TRBJ2-1
v_call: TRBV29-1
clone_size: -
cdr3_aa: CSATSGEGNNEQFF
cdr3_nt: TGCAGCGCCACCTCCGGGGAGGGCAACAATGAGCAGTTCTTC

d_call: -
j_call: TRBJ2-1
v_call: TRBV19
clone_size: -
cdr3_aa: CASSIPWQGRYEQFF
cdr3_nt: TGTGCCAGTAGTATTCCGTGGCAGGGTAGGTATGAGCAGTTCTTC

d_call: -
j_call: TRBJ2-7
v_call: TRBV7-9
clone_size: -
cdr3_aa: CASSFSYLVSRPDEQYF
cdr3_nt: TGTGCCAGCAGCTTTTCCTACCTAGTCTCGAGACCGGACGAGCAGTACTTC

d_call: TRBD2
j_call: TRBJ2-2
v_call: TRBV9
clone_size: few
cdr3_aa: CASSDSGRAGGGELFF
cdr3_nt: TGTGCCAGCAGCGATAGCGGGAGGGCCGGTGGGGGGGAGCTGTTTTTT

d_call: TRBD1
j_call: TRBJ2-6
v_call: TRBV9
clone_size: -
cdr3_aa: CASSGTGVGGANVLTF
cdr3_nt: TGTGCCAGCAGCGGTACAGGGGTCGGTGGAGCCAACGTCCTGACTTTC

d_call: TRBD1
j_call: TRBJ2-7
v_call: TRBV6-5
clone_size: -
cdr3_aa: CASSYLGDRLYEQYF
cdr3_nt: TGTGCCAGCAGTTACTTAGGGGACAGGCTGTACGAGCAGTACTTC

d_call: TRBD1
j_call: TRBJ2-2
v_call: TRBV19
clone_size: -
cdr3_aa: CASSGAGGHGELFF
cdr3_nt: TGTGCCAGTAGTGGGGCAGGGGGTCACGGGGAGCTGTTTTTT

d_call: -
j_call: TRBJ2-2
v_call: TRBV28
clone_size: -
cdr3_aa: CASSLVVRTGELFF
cdr3_nt: TGTGCCAGCAGTTTAGTGGTTCGGACCGGGGAGCTGTTTTTT

d_call: -
j_call: TRBJ2-7
v_call: TRBV12-5
clone_size: -
cdr3_aa: CASALDRYEQYF
cdr3_nt: TGTGCTAGTGCTCTGGACAGATACGAGCAGTACTTC

d_call: TRBD2
j_call: TRBJ2-5
v_call: TRBV5-5
clone_size: -
cdr3_aa: CASSSRTSGIRGTETQYF
cdr3_nt: TGTGCCAGCAGCTCCAGGACTAGCGGGATAAGGGGGACGGAGACCCAGTACTTC

d_call: TRBD1
j_call: TRBJ2-3
v_call: TRBV19
clone_size: -
cdr3_aa: CASRARRGLGDTQYF
cdr3_nt: TGTGCCAGTAGAGCGCGCAGGGGGTTGGGAGATACGCAGTATTTT

d_call: -
j_call: TRBJ1-5
v_call: TRBV19
clone_size: -
cdr3_aa: CASSIWGGNQPQHF
cdr3_nt: TGTGCCAGTAGTATTTGGGGAGGCAATCAGCCCCAGCATTTT

d_call: TRBD1
j_call: TRBJ1-2
v_call: TRBV29-1
clone_size: -
cdr3_aa: CSVPIRDRVDYGYTF
cdr3_nt: TGCAGCGTTCCTATCCGGGACAGGGTAGACTATGGCTACACCTTC

d_call: TRBD2
j_call: TRBJ2-1
v_call: TRBV5-1
clone_size: -
cdr3_aa: CASSFGLAGGDSYNEQFF
cdr3_nt: TGCGCCAGCAGTTTCGGACTAGCGGGAGGGGACTCCTACAATGAGCAGTTCTTC

d_call: -
j_call: TRBJ1-3
v_call: TRBV27
clone_size: -
cdr3_aa: CASSPSGRNTIYF
cdr3_nt: TGTGCCAGCAGCCCATCAGGGAGAAACACCATATATTTT

d_call: -
j_call: TRBJ1-1
v_call: TRBV14
clone_size: -
cdr3_aa: CASSPRRGTNTEAFF
cdr3_nt: TGTGCCAGCAGCCCCCGGAGGGGCACGAACACTGAAGCTTTCTTT

d_call: -
j_call: TRBJ2-5
v_call: TRBV12-5
clone_size: -
cdr3_aa: CASGSMGAGKTQYF
cdr3_nt: TGTGCTAGTGGTTCCATGGGGGCCGGGAAGACCCAGTACTTC

d_call: -
j_call: TRBJ2-2
v_call: TRBV11-1
clone_size: -
cdr3_aa: CASSLPDEGTGELFF
cdr3_nt: TGTGCCAGCAGCTTACCCGATGAGGGAACCGGGGAGCTGTTTTTT

d_call: TRBD2
j_call: TRBJ2-1
v_call: TRBV7-8
clone_size: -
cdr3_aa: CASSLRREQISYNEQFF
cdr3_nt: TGTGCCAGCAGCTTAAGGCGGGAGCAAATCTCCTACAATGAGCAGTTCTTC

d_call: -
j_call: TRBJ1-5
v_call: TRBV28
clone_size: once
cdr3_aa: CASRQENNQPQHF
cdr3_nt: TGTGCCAGCAGACAGGAGAACAATCAGCCCCAGCATTTT

d_call: TRBD2
j_call: TRBJ2-1
v_call: TRBV28
clone_size: -
cdr3_aa: CASSLLAGEGNEQFF
cdr3_nt: TGTGCCAGCAGTCTACTAGCGGGAGAAGGAAATGAGCAGTTCTTC

d_call: TRBD1
j_call: TRBJ1-5
v_call: TRBV27
clone_size: -
cdr3_aa: CASSLSGTVAQPQHF
cdr3_nt: TGTGCCAGCAGTTTATCCGGGACAGTCGCTCAGCCCCAGCATTTT

d_call: TRBD1
j_call: TRBJ1-2
v_call: TRBV28
clone_size: -
cdr3_aa: CASSFSDRGHGYTF
cdr3_nt: TGTGCCAGCAGTTTTTCGGACAGGGGGCATGGCTACACCTTC